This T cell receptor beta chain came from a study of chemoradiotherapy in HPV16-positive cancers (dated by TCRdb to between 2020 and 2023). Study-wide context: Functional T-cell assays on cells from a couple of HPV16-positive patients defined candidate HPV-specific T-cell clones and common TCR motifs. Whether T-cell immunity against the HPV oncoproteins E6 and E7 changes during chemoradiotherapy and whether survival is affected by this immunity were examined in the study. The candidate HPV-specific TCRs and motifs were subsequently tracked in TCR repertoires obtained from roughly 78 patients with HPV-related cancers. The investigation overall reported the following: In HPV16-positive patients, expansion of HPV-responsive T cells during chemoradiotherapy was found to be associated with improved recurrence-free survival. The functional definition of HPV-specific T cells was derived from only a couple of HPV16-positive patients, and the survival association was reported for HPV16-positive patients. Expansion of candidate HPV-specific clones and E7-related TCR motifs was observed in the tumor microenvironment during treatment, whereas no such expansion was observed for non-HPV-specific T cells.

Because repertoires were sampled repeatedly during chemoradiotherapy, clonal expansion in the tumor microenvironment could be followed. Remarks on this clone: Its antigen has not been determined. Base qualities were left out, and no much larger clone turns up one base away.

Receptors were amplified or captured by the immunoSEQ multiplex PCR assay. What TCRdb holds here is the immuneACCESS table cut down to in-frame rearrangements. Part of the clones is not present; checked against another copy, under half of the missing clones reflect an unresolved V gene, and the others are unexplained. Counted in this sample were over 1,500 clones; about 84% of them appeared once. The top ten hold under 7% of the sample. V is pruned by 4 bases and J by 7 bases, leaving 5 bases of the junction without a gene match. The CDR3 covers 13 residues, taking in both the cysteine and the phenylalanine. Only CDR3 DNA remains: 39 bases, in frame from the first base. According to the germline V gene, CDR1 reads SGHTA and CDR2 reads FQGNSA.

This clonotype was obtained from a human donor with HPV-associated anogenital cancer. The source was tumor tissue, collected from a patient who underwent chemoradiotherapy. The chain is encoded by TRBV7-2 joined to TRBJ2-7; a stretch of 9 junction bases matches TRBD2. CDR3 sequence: CASSSSGILEQYF. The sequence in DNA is TGTGCCAGCAGCTCTAGCGGGATCCTGGAGCAGTACTTC.